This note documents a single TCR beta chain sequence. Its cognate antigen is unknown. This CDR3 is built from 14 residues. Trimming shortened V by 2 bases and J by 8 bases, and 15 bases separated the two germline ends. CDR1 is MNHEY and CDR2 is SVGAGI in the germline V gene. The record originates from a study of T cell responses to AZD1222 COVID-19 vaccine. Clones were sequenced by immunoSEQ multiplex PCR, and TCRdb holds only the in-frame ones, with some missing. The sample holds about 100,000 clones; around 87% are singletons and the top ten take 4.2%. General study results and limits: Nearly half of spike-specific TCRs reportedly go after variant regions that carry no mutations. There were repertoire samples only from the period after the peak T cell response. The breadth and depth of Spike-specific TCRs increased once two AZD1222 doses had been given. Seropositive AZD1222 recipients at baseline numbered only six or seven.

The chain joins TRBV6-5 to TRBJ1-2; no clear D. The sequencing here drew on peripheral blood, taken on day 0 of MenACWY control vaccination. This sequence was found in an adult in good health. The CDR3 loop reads CASSYEGTSAGYTF. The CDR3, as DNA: TGTGCCAGCAGTTACGAAGGCACTTCTGCGGGCTACACCTTC.